These 9 T cell receptor beta chains share one sample of origin, sequenced in a study of T cells in Graves' hyperthyroidism and ophthalmopathy. Template material for amplifying TCR beta CDR3 regions consisted of RNA transcripts. When the TCR CDR3 underwent first-round RT-PCR, the HTBI primer set was used. TCRdb ran MiXCR on the multiplex PCR reads and lists one entry per CDR3 protein. Counted here are approximately 560,000 distinct CDR3 sequences, 40% to 55% occurring once; the ten biggest clones make up about 7.9%. The source material was peripheral blood or thyroid tissue (not recorded which). The origin of the receptors is a woman under 30 with Graves' hyperthyroidism.

This clonotype has just a few counts. The rearrangement joins TRBV20-1 to TRBJ1-1, with 8 bases identical to TRBD1. V trimming: 2 bases; J trimming: 2 bases; junction bases outside the gene matches: 1. The CDR3 loop spans 13 amino acids. Germline values: CDR1 DFQATT, CDR2 SNEGSKA (reference sequence). CDR3 nucleotide sequence: TGCAGTGCTAGACAGGGGGCCAACACTGAAGCTTTCTTT. Amino acids: CSARQGANTEAFF.

V is TRBV2 and J is TRBJ2-3, with D hard to call. The ends were cut back, 2 bases at V and 6 bases at J, with 3 bases in the middle. This CDR3 region has 11 residues. Germline CDR1 reads SNHLY; CDR2 reads FYNNEI. Here the CDR3 reads CASSERDTQYF. The CDR3 region has the DNA TGTGCCAGCAGTGAAAGGGATACGCAGTATTTT. Combining the CDR3 with reference TRBV2 and TRBJ2-3 gives the whole variable domain EPEVTQTPSHQVTQMGQEVILRCVPISNHLYFYWYRQILGQKVEFLVSFYNNEISEKSEIFDDQFSVERPDGSNFTLKIRSTKLEDSAMYFCASSERDTQYFGPGTRLTVL.

The chain employs TRBV2 and TRBJ1-6; possibly TRBD1 for D (6 bases). Germline V gene lookup returns CDR1 SNHLY and CDR2 FYNNEI. This CDR3 contains 15 residues. The ends were cut back, 6 bases at V and 5 bases at J, with 14 bases in the middle. The CDR3 loop reads CASRRGLADNSPLHF. The CDR3 nucleotides are TGTGCCAGCAGACGGGGGCTAGCGGATAATTCACCCCTCCACTTT.

At least ten counts were recorded for this clonotype. J is TRBJ1-1 and V is TRBV15, with D unresolved. V lost 8 bases to trimming and J lost 4 bases, with 17 bases between them. Germline CDR1 LNHNV, CDR2 YYDKDF (reference sequence). This CDR3 has 14 amino acids. The CDR3 sequence is CATSEGGKVTEAFF. CDR3 coding DNA: TGTGCCACCTCTGAAGGTGGGAAGGTCACTGAAGCTTTCTTT.

The chain combines TRBV12-3 or TRBV12-4 with TRBJ2-5; D ambiguous. The V gene lost 6 bases and the J gene lost 0 bases, with 20 bases spanning the gap. This CDR3 region has 17 residues. In nucleotides, the CDR3 is TGTGCCAGCAGGGACCTTCGAGGAAATACACACCAAGAGACCCAGTACTTC. Translation gives CASRDLRGNTHQETQYF.

The chain recombines TRBV20-1 with TRBJ2-2, with 8 bases that match TRBD2. Trimming removed 5 bases from V and 4 bases from J; junction bases left unmatched: 9. The germline V gene has CDR1 DFQATT and CDR2 SNEGSKA (reference sequence). This CDR3 has 15 amino acids. As DNA, the CDR3 is TGCAGTGCTGAATCACTAGCGGAGACCACCGGGGAGCTGTTTTTT. This translates into CSAESLAETTGELFF.

The chain employs TRBV7-2 and TRBJ1-5; 8 bases fit TRBD1. V dropped 6 bases and J dropped 6; count of bases not matched to a gene: 10. Germline V gene lookup returns CDR1 SGHTA and CDR2 FQGNSA. The CDR3 sequence is 15 residues long. The CDR3 protein is CASRSQGGFRQPQHF. The CDR3 DNA sequence: TGTGCCAGCAGATCACAGGGGGGGTTCCGTCAGCCCCAGCATTTT.

This clonotype has more than one count but fewer than ten. CDR3 in DNA: TGCAGTGCTAGGAGGGCGGGGATCCCCTATGGCTACACCTTC. Its translation is CSARRAGIPYGYTF. This sequence joins TRBV20-1 and TRBJ1-2; D unresolved. This CDR3 region has 14 residues. V was trimmed by 3 bases and J by 4 bases, leaving 15 bases between them. Per the germline V gene, CDR1 is DFQATT and CDR2 is SNEGSKA (reference sequence).

On this clonotype itself: This may be a read error: a much more frequent sequence differs by one nucleotide. Lacking the conserved final phenylalanine or tryptophan, this CDR3 likely reflects a read error. The chain recombines TRBV29-1 with TRBJ1-2, with unresolved D. The V and J ends lost 5 bases and 8 bases respectively, with 21 bases between them. The germline CDR1 and CDR2 sequences are SQVTM and ANQGSEA. This CDR3 comprises 14 residues. The CDR3 sequence is CSVFASDLAEGYTL. The DNA of the CDR3 is TGCAGCGTTTTTGCCTCGGACCTCGCGGAAGGCTACACCCTC.